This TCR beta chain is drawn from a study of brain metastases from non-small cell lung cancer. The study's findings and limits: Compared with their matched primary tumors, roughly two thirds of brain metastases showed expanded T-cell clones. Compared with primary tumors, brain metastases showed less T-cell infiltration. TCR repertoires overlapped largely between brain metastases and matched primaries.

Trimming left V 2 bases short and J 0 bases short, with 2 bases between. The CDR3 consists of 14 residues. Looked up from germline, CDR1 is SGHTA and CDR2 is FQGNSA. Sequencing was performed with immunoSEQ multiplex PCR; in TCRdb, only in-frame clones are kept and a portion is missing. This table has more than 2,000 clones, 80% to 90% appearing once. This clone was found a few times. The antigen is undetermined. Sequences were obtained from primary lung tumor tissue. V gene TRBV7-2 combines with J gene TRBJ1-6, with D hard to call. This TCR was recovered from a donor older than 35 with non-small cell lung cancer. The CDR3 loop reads CASSLSSYNSPLHF. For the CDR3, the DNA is TGTGCCAGCAGCTTAAGCTCCTATAATTCACCCCTCCACTTT.